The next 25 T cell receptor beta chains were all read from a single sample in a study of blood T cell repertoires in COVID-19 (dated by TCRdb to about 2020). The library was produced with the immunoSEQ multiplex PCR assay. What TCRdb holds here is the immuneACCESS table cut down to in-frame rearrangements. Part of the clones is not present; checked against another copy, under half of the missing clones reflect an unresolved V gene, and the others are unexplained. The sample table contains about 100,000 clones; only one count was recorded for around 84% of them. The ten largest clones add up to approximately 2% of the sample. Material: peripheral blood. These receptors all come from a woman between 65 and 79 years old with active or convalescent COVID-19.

The CDR3 spells CASSSTTTGVGKLFF. The CDR3 nucleotides are TGTGCCAGCAGCTCGACGACTACAGGGGTGGGAAAACTGTTTTTT. The chain recombines TRBV7-2 with TRBJ1-4; the match to TRBD1 covers 7 bases. This CDR3 spans 15 amino acids. Germline V lookup: CDR1 SGHTA, CDR2 FQGNSA. The V and J ends lost 4 bases and 10 bases, in that order; junction bases with no gene match: 12.

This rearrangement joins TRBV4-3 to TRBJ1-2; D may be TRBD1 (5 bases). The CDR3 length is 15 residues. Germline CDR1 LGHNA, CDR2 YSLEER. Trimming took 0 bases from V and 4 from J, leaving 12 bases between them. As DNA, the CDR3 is TGCGCCAGCAGCCAAGATCATCGACAGCCCTATGGCTACACCTTC. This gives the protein CASSQDHRQPYGYTF.

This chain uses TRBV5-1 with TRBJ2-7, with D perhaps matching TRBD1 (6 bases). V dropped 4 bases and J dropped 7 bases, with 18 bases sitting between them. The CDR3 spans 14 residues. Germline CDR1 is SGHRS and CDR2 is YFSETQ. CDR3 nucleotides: TGCGCCAGCAGCGAACGCCAGGGGCCGGGGGAGCAGTACTTC. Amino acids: CASSERQGPGEQYF.

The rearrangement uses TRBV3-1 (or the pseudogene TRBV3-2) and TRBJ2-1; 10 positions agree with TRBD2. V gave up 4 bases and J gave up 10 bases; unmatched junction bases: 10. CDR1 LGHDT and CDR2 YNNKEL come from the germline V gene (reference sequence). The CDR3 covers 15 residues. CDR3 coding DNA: TGTGCCAGCAGCCCTGGGACTAGCGCGGGCTGGGAGCAGTTCTTC. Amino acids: CASSPGTSAGWEQFF.

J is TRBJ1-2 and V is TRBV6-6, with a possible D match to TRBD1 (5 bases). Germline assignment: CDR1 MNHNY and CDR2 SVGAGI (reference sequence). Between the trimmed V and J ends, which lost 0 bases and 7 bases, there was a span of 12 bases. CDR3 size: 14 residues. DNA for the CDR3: TGTGCCAGCAGTTACTCGACGGGGGAAGGTGGCTACACCTTC. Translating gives CASSYSTGEGGYTF.

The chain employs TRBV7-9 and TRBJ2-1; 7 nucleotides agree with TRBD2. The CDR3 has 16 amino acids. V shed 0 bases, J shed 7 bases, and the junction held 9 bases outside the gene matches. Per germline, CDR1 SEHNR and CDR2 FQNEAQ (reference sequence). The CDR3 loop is CASSLARGRARNEQFF. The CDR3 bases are TGTGCCAGCAGCTTAGCGCGTGGGAGGGCCCGGAATGAGCAGTTCTTC.

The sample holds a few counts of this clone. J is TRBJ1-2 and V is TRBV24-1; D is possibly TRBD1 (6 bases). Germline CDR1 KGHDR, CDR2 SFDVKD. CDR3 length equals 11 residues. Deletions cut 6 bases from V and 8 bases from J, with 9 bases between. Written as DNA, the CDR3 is TGTGCCACCAGTACGAGGGGGGGCTACACCTTC. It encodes CATSTRGGYTF.

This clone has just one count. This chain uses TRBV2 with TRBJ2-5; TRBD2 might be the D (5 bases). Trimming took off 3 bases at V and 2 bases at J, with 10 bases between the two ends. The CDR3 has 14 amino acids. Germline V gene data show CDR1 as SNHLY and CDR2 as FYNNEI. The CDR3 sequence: CASSENSDQETQYF. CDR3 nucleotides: TGTGCCAGCAGTGAGAATAGCGATCAAGAGACCCAGTACTTC.

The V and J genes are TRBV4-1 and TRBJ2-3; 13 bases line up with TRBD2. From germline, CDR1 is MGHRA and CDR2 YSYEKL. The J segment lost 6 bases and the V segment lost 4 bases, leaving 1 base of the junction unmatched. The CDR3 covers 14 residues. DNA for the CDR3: TGCGCCAGCAGCCCGACTAGCGGGGGGGATACGCAGTATTTT. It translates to CASSPTSGGDTQYF.

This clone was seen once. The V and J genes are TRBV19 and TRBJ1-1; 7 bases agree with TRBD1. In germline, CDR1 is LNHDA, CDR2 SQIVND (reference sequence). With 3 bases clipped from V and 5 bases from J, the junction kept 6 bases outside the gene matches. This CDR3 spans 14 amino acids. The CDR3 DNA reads TGTGCCAGTAGTATCCCCGGACAGGTTACTGAAGCTTTCTTT. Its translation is CASSIPGQVTEAFF.

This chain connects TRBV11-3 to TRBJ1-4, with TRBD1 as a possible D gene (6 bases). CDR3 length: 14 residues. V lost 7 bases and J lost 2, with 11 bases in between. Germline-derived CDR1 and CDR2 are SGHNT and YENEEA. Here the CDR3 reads CASTGDRTNEKLFF. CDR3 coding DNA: TGTGCCAGCACCGGAGACAGGACTAATGAAAAACTGTTTTTT.

This CDR3 reads CSVLRGTEAFF. CDR3 DNA: TGCAGCGTTCTCAGGGGGACTGAAGCTTTCTTT. J is TRBJ1-1 and V is TRBV29-1; 7 bases fit TRBD1. The CDR3 is 11 residues long. From germline, CDR1 is SQVTM and CDR2 ANQGSEA. Trimming at V came to 5 bases and at J to 5 bases, leaving 2 bases not matched to a gene.

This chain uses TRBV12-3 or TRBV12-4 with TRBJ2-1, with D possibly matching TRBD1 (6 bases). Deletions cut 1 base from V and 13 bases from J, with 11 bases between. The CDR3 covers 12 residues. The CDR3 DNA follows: TGTGCCAGCAGTTTAGGGACAGCTCCACAGTTCTTC. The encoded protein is CASSLGTAPQFF.

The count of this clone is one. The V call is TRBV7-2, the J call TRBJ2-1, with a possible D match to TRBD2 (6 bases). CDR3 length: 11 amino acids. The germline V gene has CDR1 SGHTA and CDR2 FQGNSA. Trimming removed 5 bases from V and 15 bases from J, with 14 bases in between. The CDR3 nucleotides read TGTGCCAGCAGCACCCGTGGTAGCGGGTTCTTC. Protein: CASSTRGSGFF.

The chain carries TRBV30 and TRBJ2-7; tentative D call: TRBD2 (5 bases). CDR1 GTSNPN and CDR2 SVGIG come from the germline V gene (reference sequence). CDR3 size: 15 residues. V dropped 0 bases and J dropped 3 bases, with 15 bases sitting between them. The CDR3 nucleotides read TGTGCCTGGAGTGTACCTGGACTCCGAGTCTACGAGCAGTACTTC. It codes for CAWSVPGLRVYEQYF.

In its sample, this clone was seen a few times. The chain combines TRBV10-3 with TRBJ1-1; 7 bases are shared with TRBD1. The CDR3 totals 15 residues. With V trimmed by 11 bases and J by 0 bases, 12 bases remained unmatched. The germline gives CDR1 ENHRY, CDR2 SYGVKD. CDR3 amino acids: CAVTPTGTVNTEAFF. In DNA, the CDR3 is TGTGCCGTCACCCCAACCGGGACAGTGAACACTGAAGCTTTCTTT.

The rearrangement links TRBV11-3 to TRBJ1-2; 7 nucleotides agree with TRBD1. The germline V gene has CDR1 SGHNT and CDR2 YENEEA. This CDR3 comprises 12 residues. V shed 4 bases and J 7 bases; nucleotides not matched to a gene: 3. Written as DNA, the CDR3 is TGTGCCAGCAGCTCTGACAGGGTTGGCTACACCTTC. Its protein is CASSSDRVGYTF. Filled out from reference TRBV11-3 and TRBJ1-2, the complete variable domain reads EAGVVQSPRYKIIEKKQPVAFWCNPISGHNTLYWYLQNLGQGPELLIRYENEEAVDDSQLPKDRFSAERLKGVDSTLKIQPAELGDSAVYLCASSSDRVGYTFGSGTRLTVV.

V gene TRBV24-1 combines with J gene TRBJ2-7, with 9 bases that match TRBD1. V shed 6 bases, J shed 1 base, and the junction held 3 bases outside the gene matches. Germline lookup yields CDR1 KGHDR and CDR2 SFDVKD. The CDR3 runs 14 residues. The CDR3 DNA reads TGTGCCACCAGTCCCGGGACAGGGTCCTACGAGCAGTACTTC. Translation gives CATSPGTGSYEQYF.

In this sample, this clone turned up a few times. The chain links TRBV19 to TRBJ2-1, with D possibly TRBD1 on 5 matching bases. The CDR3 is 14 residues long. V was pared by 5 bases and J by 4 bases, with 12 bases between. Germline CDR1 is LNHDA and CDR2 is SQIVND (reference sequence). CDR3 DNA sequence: TGTGCCAGTAGTTTTCTCCAGGGTTACAATGAGCAGTTCTTC. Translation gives CASSFLQGYNEQFF.

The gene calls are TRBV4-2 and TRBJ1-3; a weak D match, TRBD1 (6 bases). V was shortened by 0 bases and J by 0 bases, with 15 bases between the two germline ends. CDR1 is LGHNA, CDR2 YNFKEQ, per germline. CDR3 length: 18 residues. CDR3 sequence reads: CASSQDRDLGASGNTIYF. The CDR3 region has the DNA TGTGCCAGCAGCCAAGATCGGGATCTGGGGGCCTCTGGAAACACCATATATTTT.

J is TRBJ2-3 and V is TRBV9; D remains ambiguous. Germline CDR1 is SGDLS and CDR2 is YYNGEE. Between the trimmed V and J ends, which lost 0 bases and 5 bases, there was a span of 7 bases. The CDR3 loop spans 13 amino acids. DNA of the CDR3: TGTGCCAGCAGCGTAGCGTATATAGATACGCAGTATTTT. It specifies CASSVAYIDTQYF.

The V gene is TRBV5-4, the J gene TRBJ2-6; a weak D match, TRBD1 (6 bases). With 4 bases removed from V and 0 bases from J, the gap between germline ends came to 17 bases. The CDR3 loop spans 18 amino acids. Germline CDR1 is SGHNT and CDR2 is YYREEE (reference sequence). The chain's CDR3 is CASSPGGHGGSGANVLTF. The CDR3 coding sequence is TGTGCCAGCAGCCCTGGGGGACACGGAGGCTCTGGGGCCAACGTCCTGACTTTC.

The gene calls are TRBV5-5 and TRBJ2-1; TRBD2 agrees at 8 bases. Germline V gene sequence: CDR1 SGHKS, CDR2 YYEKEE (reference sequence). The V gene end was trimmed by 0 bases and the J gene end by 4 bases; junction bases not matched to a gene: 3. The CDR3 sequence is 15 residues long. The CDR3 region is CASSLAPGGYNEQFF. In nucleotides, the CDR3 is TGTGCCAGCAGCTTGGCCCCGGGAGGGTACAATGAGCAGTTCTTC.

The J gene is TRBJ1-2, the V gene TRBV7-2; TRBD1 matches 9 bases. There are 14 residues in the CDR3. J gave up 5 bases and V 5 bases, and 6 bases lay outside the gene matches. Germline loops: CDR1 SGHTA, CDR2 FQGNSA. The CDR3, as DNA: TGTGCCAGCAGCCCGCGACAGGGGGAATATGGCTACACCTTC. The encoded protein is CASSPRQGEYGYTF.

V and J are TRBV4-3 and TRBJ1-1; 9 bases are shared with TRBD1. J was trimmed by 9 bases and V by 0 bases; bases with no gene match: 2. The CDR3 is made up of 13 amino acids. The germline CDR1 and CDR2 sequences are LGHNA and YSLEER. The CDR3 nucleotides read TGCGCCAGCAGCCAAGATGGACAGGGGAAAGCTTTCTTT. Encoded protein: CASSQDGQGKAFF.